This T cell receptor (beta chain) came from a study of blood T cell repertoires in COVID-19. This clone was recorded once. Clones were sequenced by immunoSEQ multiplex PCR, and TCRdb holds only the in-frame ones, with some missing. The sample lists approximately 90,000 clones, around 75% occurring once. Unmatched junction bases numbered 5, after V lost 2 bases and J lost 3 bases. The CDR3 is made up of 16 amino acids. The clonotype originates from a human donor in a cohort sampled during active COVID-19. V gene TRBV5-3 combines with J gene TRBJ2-5; 12 positions agree with TRBD1. TRBV5-3 is annotated as an ORF whose role is uncertain. Sequencing was done on a sample of peripheral blood. As DNA, the CDR3 is TGTGCCAGAAGCTTCCGGGACAGGGGGCATGAAGAGACCCAGTACTTC. Translating it yields CARSFRDRGHEETQYF.